This T cell receptor (beta chain) was observed in a study of T cells after posttransplantation cyclophosphamide. V lost 1 base, J lost 4 bases, and 11 bases lay in between. From germline, CDR1 is MGHDK and CDR2 SYGVNS. This CDR3 spans 15 amino acids. Worth noting for this clone: Its specificity is not known.

This table comes from immunoSEQ multiplex PCR, and its TCRdb copy is limited to in-frame clones, with some not included. The table lists tens of thousands of clones, roughly 88% of them singletons, with over 2% in the top ten. Cyclophosphamide on days +3 and +4 followed busulfan-fludarabine conditioning and a marrow graft. General study results and limits: Later blood repertoires were often dominated by clones from the donor CD8+ memory compartment. Blood and skin or GI T cell repertoires showed limited TRB overlap. TRB clonality was highly associated with recipient CMV seropositivity and reactivation.

This TCR was recovered from a male patient over 55 who received an allogeneic stem cell transplant from a related donor and was CMV-positive. Some T cells may have originated in the graft donor. Sequences were derived from PBMCs, sampled about 62 days after allogeneic stem cell transplant with posttransplant cyclophosphamide. The V call is TRBV25-1, the J call TRBJ1-5; D might be TRBD1 (6 bases). CDR3 sequence reads: CASSESGGANQPQHF. CDR3 nucleotides: TGTGCCAGCAGTGAATCCGGGGGGGCGAATCAGCCCCAGCATTTT.